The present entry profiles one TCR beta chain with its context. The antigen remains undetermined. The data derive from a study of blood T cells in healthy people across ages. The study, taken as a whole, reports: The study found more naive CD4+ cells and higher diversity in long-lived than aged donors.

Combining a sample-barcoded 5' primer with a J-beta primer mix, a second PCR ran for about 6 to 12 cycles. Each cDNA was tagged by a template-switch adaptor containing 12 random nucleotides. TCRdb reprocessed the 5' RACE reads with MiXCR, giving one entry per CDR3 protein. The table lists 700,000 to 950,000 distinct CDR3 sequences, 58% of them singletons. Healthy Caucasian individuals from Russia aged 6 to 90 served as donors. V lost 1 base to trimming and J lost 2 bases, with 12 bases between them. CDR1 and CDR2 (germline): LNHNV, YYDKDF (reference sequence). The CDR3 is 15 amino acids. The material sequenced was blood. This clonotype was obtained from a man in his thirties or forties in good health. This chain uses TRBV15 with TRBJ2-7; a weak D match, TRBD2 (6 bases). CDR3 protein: CATSRGDLATYEQYF. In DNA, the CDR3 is TGTGCCACCAGCAGAGGGGACTTAGCGACCTACGAGCAGTACTTC.